The 8 T cell receptor beta chains presented below share a single source sample, sequenced in a study of blood T cell repertoires in COVID-19. This table comes from immunoSEQ multiplex PCR, and its TCRdb copy is limited to in-frame clones, with some not included. The sample comprises some 210,000 clones, roughly 84% of which are singletons, and roughly 6% rests with the top ten. Sequencing used peripheral blood. The receptors shown here come from a woman between 35 and 50 years old who had recovered from COVID-19.

V and J are TRBV18 and TRBJ1-1; 11 bases fit TRBD1. The germline V gene encodes CDR1 KGHSH and CDR2 LQKENI. The CDR3 totals 15 residues. Trimming cost V 3 bases and J 4 bases; bases outside gene matches: 4. The CDR3 reads CASSPPGTGGTEAFF. CDR3 sequence (DNA): TGTGCCAGCTCACCCCCCGGGACAGGGGGCACTGAAGCTTTCTTT.

The rearrangement links TRBV5-5 to TRBJ1-1; 7 positions agree with TRBD1. CDR1 is SGHKS, CDR2 YYEKEE, per germline (reference sequence). After removal of 2 bases from V and 1 base from J, the junction contained 5 bases not matched to a gene. There are 15 residues in the CDR3. CDR3 amino acids: CASSFGGTENTEAFF. The DNA of the CDR3 is TGTGCCAGCAGCTTTGGCGGGACAGAGAACACTGAAGCTTTCTTT.

The rearrangement uses TRBV27 and TRBJ2-1, with 7 bases matching TRBD2. This CDR3 has 18 residues. V trimming: 2 bases; J trimming: 4 bases; junction bases outside the gene matches: 14. CDR1 and CDR2 from the germline V gene are MNHEY and SMNVEV (reference sequence). The CDR3 here is CASSLDMSGVGVYNEQFF. CDR3 bases: TGTGCCAGCAGTTTAGATATGAGCGGGGTTGGGGTTTACAATGAGCAGTTCTTC.

The chain couples TRBV7-8 to TRBJ2-5, with 13 bases fitting TRBD2. CDR1 is SGHVS, CDR2 FQNEAQ, per germline. The CDR3 has 16 amino acids. V gave up 5 bases and J gave up 5 bases; unmatched junction bases: 8. The CDR3 region is CASSRGLAGVGETQYF. In nucleotides, the CDR3 is TGTGCCAGCAGCAGAGGACTAGCGGGAGTCGGGGAGACCCAGTACTTC.

The chain has TRBV5-4 and TRBJ1-1, with 9 bases matching TRBD1. The CDR3 extends over 15 amino acids. V was clipped by 4 bases and J by 0 bases; unmatched bases: 4. Germline loops: CDR1 SGHNT, CDR2 YYREEE (reference sequence). The CDR3 coding sequence is TGTGCCAGCAGCCCGGGACAGGGAATGAACACTGAAGCTTTCTTT. It codes for CASSPGQGMNTEAFF.

The count of this clone is one. This chain links TRBV10-3 with TRBJ1-1; weak D call: TRBD1 (5 bases). V was clipped by 2 bases and J by 6 bases, with 16 bases between them. The CDR3 contains 15 residues. From germline, CDR1 is ENHRY and CDR2 SYGVKD. In DNA, the CDR3 is TGTGCCATCAGTGAGAAGGGGCCCGGTAGATCTGAAGCTTTCTTT. Amino acids: CAISEKGPGRSEAFF.

The rearrangement joins TRBV2 to TRBJ2-5; 9 nucleotides agree with TRBD2. This CDR3 is 15 amino acids long. CDR1 is SNHLY, CDR2 FYNNEI, per germline. Trimming removed 8 bases from V and 5 bases from J; junction bases left unmatched: 12. CDR3 DNA sequence: TGTGCCAGCCCCAAAGGGACTAGCCCGGAGGAGACCCAGTACTTC. Translation: CASPKGTSPEETQYF.

The V gene is TRBV5-1, the J gene TRBJ2-3; 10 nucleotides match TRBD2. Germline-derived CDR1 and CDR2 are SGHRS and YFSETQ. The junction had 2 bases not matched to a gene; V was cut back by 3 bases and J by 1 base. CDR3 length: 15 amino acids. CDR3 DNA sequence: TGCGCCAGCAGCTCGCTAGCGGGAGGCACAGATACGCAGTATTTT. Translating it yields CASSSLAGGTDTQYF.